This passage covers 14 T cell receptor beta chains from one sample sequenced in a study of T cells expressing NK-cell markers. TCRdb reprocessed the 5' RACE reads and reports one entry per CDR3 protein, with no DNA. The sample is made up of fewer than 300,000 distinct CDR3 sequences, and the top ten hold 4.2% of it. The specimen sequenced was blood T cells: a sorted CD56 or NKG2C T cell subset, CD4+ or CD8+ T cells, or bulk PBMC T cells (not recorded which). The source of these receptors is a woman between 18 and 69 years old in good health.

V is TRBV7-2 and J is TRBJ1-2; TCRdb designates TRBD1, a call that cannot be tested without DNA. The CDR3 has 17 amino acids. CDR1 is SGHTA, CDR2 FQGNSA, per germline. CDR3 loop: CASSLGIDRVSNYGYTF.

The chain couples TRBV6-1 to TRBJ1-6; TCRdb proposes TRBD1, but this gene call is untestable without DNA. The CDR3 loop spans 14 amino acids. Germline V lookup: CDR1 MNHNS, CDR2 SASEGT. The CDR3 protein is CASSTGTGRGPLHF.

The rearrangement uses TRBV20-1 and TRBJ2-7; the TCRdb call, TRBD2, lacks DNA for checking. Germline-derived CDR1 and CDR2 are DFQATT and SNEGSKA (reference sequence). The CDR3 consists of 15 residues. The CDR3 loop is CSARDQGAVSYEQYF.

The rearrangement uses TRBV5-1 and TRBJ2-3; TCRdb's D call, TRBD1, is unchecked because there is no DNA. This CDR3 is built from 16 residues. The germline V gene has CDR1 SGHRS and CDR2 YFSETQ. CDR3 region: CASSLEGGATTDTQYF.

This chain connects TRBV21-1 to TRBJ2-5; TCRdb designates TRBD1, a call that cannot be tested without DNA. TRBV21-1 is noted as a pseudogene. The CDR3 loop spans 16 amino acids. This CDR3 is CASSKVARGAQETQYF.

The chain carries TRBV20-1 and TRBJ2-7; there is no DNA to check the TCRdb D call of TRBD1. The CDR3 is 19 residues long. Looked up from germline, CDR1 is DFQATT and CDR2 is SNEGSKA (reference sequence). CDR3 amino acids: CSARPPGRAKIGDAYEQYF.

This sequence joins TRBV12-3 or TRBV12-4 and TRBJ1-6. CDR3 size: 15 residues. The CDR3 spells CASSPQEGEGSPLHF.

This sequence joins TRBV6-5 and TRBJ2-1. Germline V gene lookup returns CDR1 MNHEY and CDR2 SVGAGI. This CDR3 is built from 12 residues. CDR3 amino acids: CASSRVANEQFF.

The rearrangement links TRBV12-3 or TRBV12-4 to TRBJ1-6; with no DNA, the TCRdb D assignment of TRBD1 cannot be verified. CDR3 length: 15 amino acids. The CDR3 loop reads CASSLTGAGNSPLHF.

The J gene is TRBJ1-5, the V gene TRBV2; TCRdb calls TRBD1, which cannot be checked without DNA. The CDR3 has 16 residues. Germline V gene lookup returns CDR1 SNHLY and CDR2 FYNNEI. CDR3 in amino acids: CASRGTGPGGNQPQHF.

The chain carries TRBV12-3 or TRBV12-4 and TRBJ2-3; TCRdb's D call, TRBD1, is unchecked because there is no DNA. This CDR3 is built from 17 residues. CDR3 sequence: CASSPKETATRADTQYF.

The V and J genes are TRBV19 and TRBJ1-1. This CDR3 contains 13 residues. Per the germline V gene, CDR1 is LNHDA and CDR2 is SQIVND (reference sequence). This CDR3 reads CASSTGLNTEAFF.

The V gene is TRBV7-2, the J gene TRBJ2-3; the TRBD2 assignment by TCRdb is unverifiable without DNA. This CDR3 comprises 14 residues. Germline values: CDR1 SGHTA, CDR2 FQGNSA. The CDR3 protein is CASRGSGPSDTQYF.

The chain recombines TRBV12-3 or TRBV12-4 with TRBJ1-1. This CDR3 comprises 14 residues. The CDR3 loop reads CASSLASKDTEAFF.